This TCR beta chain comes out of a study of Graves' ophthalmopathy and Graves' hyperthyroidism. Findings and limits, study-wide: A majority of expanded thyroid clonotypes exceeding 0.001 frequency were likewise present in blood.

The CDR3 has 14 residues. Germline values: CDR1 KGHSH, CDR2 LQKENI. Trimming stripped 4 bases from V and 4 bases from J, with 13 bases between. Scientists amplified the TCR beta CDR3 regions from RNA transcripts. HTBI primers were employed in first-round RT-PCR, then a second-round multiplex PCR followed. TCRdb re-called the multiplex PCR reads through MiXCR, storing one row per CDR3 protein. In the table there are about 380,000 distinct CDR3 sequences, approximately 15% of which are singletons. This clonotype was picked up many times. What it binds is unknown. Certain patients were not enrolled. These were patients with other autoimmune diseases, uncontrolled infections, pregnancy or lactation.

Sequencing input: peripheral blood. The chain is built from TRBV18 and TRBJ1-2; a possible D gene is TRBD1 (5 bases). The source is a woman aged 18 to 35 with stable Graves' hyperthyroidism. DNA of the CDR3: TGTGCCAGCTCACGAGACCCGGGACTCTATGGCTACACCTTC. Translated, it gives CASSRDPGLYGYTF.